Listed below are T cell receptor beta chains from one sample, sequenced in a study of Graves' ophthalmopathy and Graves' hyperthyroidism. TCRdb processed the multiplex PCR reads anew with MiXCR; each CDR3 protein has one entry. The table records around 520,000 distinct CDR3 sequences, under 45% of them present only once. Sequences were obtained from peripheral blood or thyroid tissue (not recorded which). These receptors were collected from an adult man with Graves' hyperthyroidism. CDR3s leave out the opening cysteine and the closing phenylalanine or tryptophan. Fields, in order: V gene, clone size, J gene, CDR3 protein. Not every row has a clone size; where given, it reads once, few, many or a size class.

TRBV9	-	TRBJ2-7	ASSVGQGYEQH
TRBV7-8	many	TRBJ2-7	ASSPTTGVPYEQY
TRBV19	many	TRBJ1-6	ASSIRGNSPLH
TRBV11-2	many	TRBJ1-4	ASSLSPSGEKLF
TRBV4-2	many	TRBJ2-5	ASSPYPGEQETQY
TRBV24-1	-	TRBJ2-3	ATSESGTDTQY
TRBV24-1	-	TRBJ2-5	ATSDQGLASETQY
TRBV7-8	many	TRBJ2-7	ASSLVGQGLGYEQY
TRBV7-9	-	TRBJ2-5	ASSPAH
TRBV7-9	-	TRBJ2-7	ASSFRDRGRSYEQY
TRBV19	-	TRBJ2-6	AREMTGPLSSGANVLT
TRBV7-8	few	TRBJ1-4	ASSLAGRDNEKLF
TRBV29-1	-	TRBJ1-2	SVVLSGGQNGYT
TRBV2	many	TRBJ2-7	ASSDNGLSYEQY
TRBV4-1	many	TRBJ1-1	ASSLSDRGRTEAF
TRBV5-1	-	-	ASSPQIYEQY
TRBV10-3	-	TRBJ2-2	AIRDPGAGELF
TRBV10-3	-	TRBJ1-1	AISESTRRQIGEAF
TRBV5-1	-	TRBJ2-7	ASSSRDLAYEQY
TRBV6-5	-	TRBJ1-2	ASSYGGGDPNYGYT
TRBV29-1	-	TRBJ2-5	SVYLGPQETQY
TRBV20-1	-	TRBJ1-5	SARDRETVQLQH
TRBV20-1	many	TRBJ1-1	RGGNRDRAF
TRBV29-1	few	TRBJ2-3	SVDVAGGSDTQY
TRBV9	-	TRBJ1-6	ASSVLVGSPLH
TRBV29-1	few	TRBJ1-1	SVVPWTGNTEAF
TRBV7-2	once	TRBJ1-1	ASSLAPAGYTGEDTEAF
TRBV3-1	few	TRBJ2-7	ASSAIQGYEQY
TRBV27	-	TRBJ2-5	ASSLAYQETQY
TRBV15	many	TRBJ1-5	ATSRASGEYSNQPQH
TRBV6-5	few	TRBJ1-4	ASSYSLPGLNNEKLF
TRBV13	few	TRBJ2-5	ASSSAGLAGVETQY
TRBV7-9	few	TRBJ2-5	ASSQGLGKQETQY
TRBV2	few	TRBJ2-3	ASSKVVTDTQY
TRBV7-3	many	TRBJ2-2	ASSFSGRGTGELF
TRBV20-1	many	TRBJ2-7	SARELGRPTEQY
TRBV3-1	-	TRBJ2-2	ASSQDDSLINTGELF
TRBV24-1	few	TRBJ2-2	ATSDRQGLNTGELF
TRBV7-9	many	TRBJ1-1	ASSPDRTEAF
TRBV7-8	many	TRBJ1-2	ASSLAGTGNGYT
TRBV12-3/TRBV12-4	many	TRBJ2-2	ASKGSNTGELF
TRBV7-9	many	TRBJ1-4	ASSFAGREKLF